What follows describes a single TCR beta chain. This clonotype was seen at least ten times. The antigen it recognizes is unknown. Per-base qualities were not stored, and no clone one base away is much larger. This record comes from a study of human T cells and chemical hapten exposure (dated by TCRdb to the early 2020s). Regarding the study in general: For sensitization, 2% DPC in acetone was applied to a roughly 2 cm by roughly 2 cm area of upper inner arm skin. Weekly therapeutic DPC doses were additionally applied to the scalp of patients throughout the roughly 24-week study period. Patch tests used Finn chambers with 0.01% DPC on the upper back, scored after 6 days by International Contact Dermatitis Research Group standards. The patient cohort, mostly female, included alopecia areata with under or over 50% scalp involvement, alopecia totalis and alopecia universalis. The libraries were sequenced as a pool, and the TCR yield per sample differed mostly because of small variations in library volumes within the pool. In alopecia patients, the study followed how the peripheral blood TCR repertoire changed in vivo over primary and secondary sensitization to diphenylcyclopropenone (DPC), a hapten. Blood samples were taken from patients before sensitization (week 0) and at 2, 6 and about 24 weeks after DPC sensitization. For TCR sequencing, blood came from 25 to 35 alopecia patients at anywhere from one to four time points (pre-sensitization, 2, 6 and 24 weeks). What the study reported, not specific to this receptor: Significantly more large CDR3 similarity clusters were formed by expanded TCRs than by pre-sensitization or healthy control sets, consistent with antigen-driven responses. A positive correlation was found between the number of PT1 expanded TCRs and patch test score, with significance reached at thresholds 8, 16 and 32 but not 4. Because all patients had alopecia, a presumed autoimmune disease, the immune response of the patients might differ from that of healthy individuals. After repeated subsampling, changes were observed in the strength of the expansion versus patch-test correlation and in the threshold at which the correlation became significant. DPC sensitization did not change the number of TCRs with a frequency above 1 in 1000, and there was no evidence of changes in global repertoire structure.

Taken with the paper, the label for time point translates to: patch test 2, 6 weeks after DPC sensitization. The treatment or condition label on this specimen signifies: therapeutic diphenylcyclopropenone sensitization with weekly scalp DPC. At each patch-test visit, blood was drawn before the patch test was applied. Patients were eligible if aged 18 to 70, diagnosed with alopecia and judged suitable for DPC therapy, and pregnant patients were excluded. Total RNA was extracted from unfractionated whole blood that had been collected in Tempus Blood RNA tubes. The germline V and J ends show losses of 7 bases and 5 bases respectively, and no gene match explains 5 bases of the junction. CDR1 and CDR2 were assigned from the germline V gene as SQVTM and ANQGSEA. The CDR3 holds 12 amino acids from the cysteine to the phenylalanine. Only CDR3 DNA is held: 36 bases, read in frame from base 1. The method was RACE. TCRdb lists the instrument as NextSeq 500. During library preparation, unique molecular identifiers were attached to individual cDNA molecules so that TCRs could be counted in a quantitative, reproducible way. Both TCR alpha and TCR beta chains were sequenced from each blood RNA sample. As for how the authors treated the data: Samples had a median of about 96,000 TCRs, with a range from 23,224 to 690,600. The Decombinator software suite was used to annotate V, J and CDR3 in the TCR reads. To make PS versus PT1 abundance plots, every sample was subsampled to the same number of TCRs (28,000). Expanded TCRs were defined as absent before sensitization and observed at least eight times at the 2-week time point. The public sequencing data were trimmed at Q25 with fastp and processed into clonotypes with MiXCR by TCRdb, which kept only in-frame beta chains. Entries that share a CDR3 protein sequence are merged under the most common genes and DNA. TCRdb assigned the V and J calls; the authors' analysis was not used. The sample table records about 400,000 distinct CDR3 sequences; roughly 6% of these occur just once. About 5.6% of the sample goes to the ten largest clones.

The material sequenced was whole blood, taken in connection with sensitization to the hapten diphenylcyclopropenone (DPC). The TCR sequence derives from a young woman with alopecia areata. Some clones in this sample may be carry-over from other donors' samples. The chain is assembled from TRBV29-1 and TRBJ1-5; 7 of the junction bases match TRBD1. The DNA sequence is as follows: TGCAGCGCCAGACAGGGCGATCAGCCCCAGCATTTT. It encodes CSARQGDQPQHF.